This T cell receptor beta chain was captured in a study of blood T cells in healthy people across ages. CDR1 and CDR2 (germline): SGHDT, YYEEEE. The junction had 11 bases not matched to a gene; V was cut back by 4 bases and J by 6 bases. There are 15 residues in the CDR3. A J-beta primer mix and a sample-barcoded 5' primer were used in a second PCR of about 6 to 12 cycles. MiXCR was run by TCRdb on the 5' RACE reads, yielding one entry per CDR3 protein. The table lists around 1,800,000 distinct CDR3 sequences, roughly 43% of them singletons. Of note for this clonotype: Its antigen remains unknown.

General study findings and limits: The long-lived group displayed more naive CD4+ cells, plus higher diversity, than the aged donors did.

This chain links TRBV5-6 with TRBJ1-2, with 8 bases that match TRBD1. The sample was blood. The receptor was isolated from a human donor in good health. The CDR3 region has the DNA TGTGCCAGCAGCCGGGGCCCTGACAGGGGCGATGGCTACACCTTC. Amino acids: CASSRGPDRGDGYTF.